The clone carrying this T cell receptor beta chain was counted once. The antigen is undetermined. This may be a read error: a much more frequent sequence differs by one nucleotide. This sample is part of a study of CD8 T cells in ankylosing spondylitis. Broader study findings: Matched ankylosing spondylitis synovial fluid reportedly contained a significantly enriched population of disease-linked clones. The study identified a TCR beta motif of roughly eight highly homologous variants that appeared characteristic of ankylosing spondylitis blood. Disease-linked clones bore a CD8+ phenotype and were relatively rare in peripheral blood.

J lost 0 bases, V lost 3 bases, and 5 bases had no gene match. There are 16 residues in the CDR3. Germline CDR1 is SGHRS and CDR2 is YFSETQ. It was by quantitative 5'-RACE with molecular barcodes that TCR beta libraries were made. Via MiXCR, TCRdb re-called the 5' RACE reads, giving one row per CDR3 protein. The sample records 300,000 to 400,000 distinct CDR3 sequences, approximately 10% being singletons. The sequenced sample consisted of blood, either unsorted or a sorted T cell fraction (not recorded which). V and J are TRBV5-1 and TRBJ2-1; 8 bases are a match to TRBD1. This sequence was found in a female donor with ankylosing spondylitis or in good health (not recorded which). The CDR3 bases are TGCGCCAGCAGCTCGACAGGGGCCCCCTCCTACAATGAGCAGTTCTTC. This gives the protein CASSSTGAPSYNEQFF.